This record covers a single TCR beta chain. This clonotype has a count of ten or more. The antigen this receptor binds is unknown. The input lacks base qualities; no much larger clone sits a single base away. The protocol used for the library was PCR. Sequencing was carried out with a NextSeq 500. Preparation of bulk TCR libraries followed a previously described approach, with the TCR primers listed in Table S5. Purification of total RNA was performed with the Qiagen AllPrep DNA/RNA kit. Before any analysis, reads coming from multiple sequencing runs of the same library were combined into one pool. On the study's bioinformatics: Reads were retained only if their TCR constant sequence matched exactly, and those retained reads were trimmed to 150 nt and grouped according to their 12-nt molecular barcodes. Within each barcode group, reads were sub-clustered at a 15% Levenshtein threshold, and quality-weighted consensus sequences were built per RNA molecule. Non-functional sequences were discarded, and so were lower-count sequences lying one edit away from another sequence. Based on a fit of two negative binomial distributions, barcode sub-clusters having less than 20% of the maximum read count were discarded. TCRdb handled the public reads itself, with Q25 trimming in fastp and clone calling in MiXCR, and kept productive beta chains. Rows with a matching CDR3 protein are joined into one entry that keeps the most common DNA and genes. The V and J calls shown here were made by TCRdb, not taken from the authors' results. Recorded for this sample are more than 550,000 distinct CDR3 sequences; around 25% of them occurred a single time. The ten most abundant clones make up 0.6% to 0.9% of the sample.

Libraries of naive CD8 T cells were built from around 20,000 to 990,000 sorted cells, with 10%, 30% or 50% of the purified RNA used. On a BD FACSAria II, naive CD8 T cells were FACS-sorted as CD8+CD4-CCR7+CD45RA+ and collected into RLT Plus buffer. To test detection sensitivity, Jurkat RNA equal to ten TCR copies was added to samples of roughly 19,000-1,100,000 naive CD8 T cells. Enrichment of CD8 T cells was performed with RosetteSep CD8+ T Cell Enrichment Cocktail and Ficoll-Paque, after which ACK red cell lysis was carried out. V is clipped by 5 bases and J by 4 bases, and the sequence between their germline boundaries is 6 bases long. Including the terminal cysteine and phenylalanine, the CDR3 comprises 12 residues. The sequence is cut down to CDR3 DNA, 36 bases in frame from base 1. CDR1 and CDR2 are drawn from the germline V gene: LGHNT, FRNRAP. The sample belongs to a study of molecular identifiers for immune sequencing clone quantification (dated 2018 in TCRdb). Background for the entire study: For a replicate experiment, the RNA from either about 20,000 or 100,000 naive CD8 T cells was divided into five aliquots, and four of those aliquots went on to sequencing. This methods study used CD8 T cells to benchmark TCR RNA copy counting and molecular-identifier clustering-based TCR repertoire sequencing (MIDCIRS).

Study-level results and caveats: Highly expanded clone sizes could be underestimated because identical TCR molecules may share a barcode. When barcode sub-clustering was omitted, TCR diversity was inflated by chimeric consensus sequences, with chimeras reaching as high as 47%. Modeling gave about 3.2 recovered TCR RNA copies per cell versus roughly 10 by digital PCR, implying around 30% capture efficiency. Spiked-in Jurkat TCR RNA equal to a single cell's worth was reported to be detectable even within 1,200,000 naive CD8 T cells. In CMV-specific effector cells, clones with more than 20 RNA copies accounted for over 97% of molecules, whereas in naive cells such clones accounted for under 1%. Spiked-in Jurkat TCR RNA (approximately 9 copies' worth), which is not part of the donor repertoire, was contained in the naive libraries.

Sequencing used naive CD8+ T cells from blood, with Jurkat cell RNA spiked in. The sample's cell subset or site label, decoded: FACS-sorted CD8+CD4-CCR7+CD45RA+ naive T cells. The chain is assembled from TRBV12-5 and TRBJ1-5, with the D gene too uncertain to name. This sequence originates from a human donor in good health. Some libraries in this study had Jurkat cell RNA spiked in. The nucleotide sequence reads TGTGCTAGTGGTCCTACTAATCAGCCCCAGCATTTT. It translates as CASGPTNQPQHF.